This T cell receptor beta chain was captured in a study of blood T cell repertoires in COVID-19. Study-wide background: From T cells, B-cell-depleted T cells, or PBMCs came the material, which was cDNA or gDNA.

The junction had 3 bases not matched to a gene; V was cut back by 8 bases and J by 5 bases. This CDR3 comprises 12 residues. In germline, CDR1 is MNHEY, CDR2 SVGAGI. This clone was seen a single time. Method: immunoSEQ multiplex PCR; TCRdb's copy keeps in-frame clones and lacks some. The table records approximately 360,000 clones, around 89% of them present only once. What was sequenced was peripheral blood. The chain joins TRBV6-5 to TRBJ1-2, with 9 positions matching TRBD1. The sequence came from a man aged 18-30 years with active or convalescent COVID-19. CDR3 amino acids: CASGTGRYGYTF. The CDR3 DNA reads TGTGCCAGCGGGACAGGGAGGTATGGCTACACCTTC.